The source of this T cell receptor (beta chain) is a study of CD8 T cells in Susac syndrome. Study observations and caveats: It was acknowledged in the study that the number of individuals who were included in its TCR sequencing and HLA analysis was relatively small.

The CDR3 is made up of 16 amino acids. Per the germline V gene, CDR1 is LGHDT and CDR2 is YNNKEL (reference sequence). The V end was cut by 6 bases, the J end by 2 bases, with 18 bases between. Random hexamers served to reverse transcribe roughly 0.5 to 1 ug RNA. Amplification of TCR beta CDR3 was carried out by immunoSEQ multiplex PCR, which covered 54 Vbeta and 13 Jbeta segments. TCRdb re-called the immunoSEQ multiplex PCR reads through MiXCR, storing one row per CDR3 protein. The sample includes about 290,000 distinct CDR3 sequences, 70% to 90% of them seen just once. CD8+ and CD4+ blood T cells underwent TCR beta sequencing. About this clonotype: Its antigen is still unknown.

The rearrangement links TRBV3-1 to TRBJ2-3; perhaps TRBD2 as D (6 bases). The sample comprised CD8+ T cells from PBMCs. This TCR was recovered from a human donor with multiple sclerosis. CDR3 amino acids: CASRDGKLANTDTQYF. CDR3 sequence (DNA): TGTGCCAGCAGGGACGGGAAGCTAGCGAACACAGATACGCAGTATTTT.